This TCR beta chain was found in a study of T cell responses to AZD1222 COVID-19 vaccine. Germline CDR1 is MDHEN and CDR2 is SYDVKM. V lost 7 bases, J lost 3 bases, and 7 bases stayed unmatched. CDR3 length equals 14 residues. Sequencing was performed with immunoSEQ multiplex PCR; in TCRdb, only in-frame clones are kept and a portion is missing. The table lists approximately 150,000 clones, around 90% of them singletons. This sequence was found in an adult in good health. J is TRBJ2-3 and V is TRBV28; 7 bases are shared with TRBD1. This specimen consisted of peripheral blood, obtained on day 0 of AZD1222 vaccination. CDR3 loop: CASTMRGLTDTQYF. The CDR3 DNA is TGTGCCAGCACAATGAGGGGGCTAACAGATACGCAGTATTTT.